One and the same sample provided the 22 T cell receptor beta chains below, sequenced in a study of monozygotic twins with inflammatory bowel disease. TCRdb re-called the 5' RACE reads and catalogs CDR3 proteins one per entry, DNA excluded. The table lists more than 300,000 distinct CDR3 sequences. Sequenced material: blood. These TCRs come from a human donor with ulcerative colitis or Crohn's disease, or a healthy co-twin of an affected twin (not recorded which).

The CDR3 sequence: CASSQASGNTEAFF. The chain joins TRBV4-3 to TRBJ1-1. There are 14 residues in the CDR3. Germline V CDR1 and CDR2: LGHNA, YSLEER.

The chain recombines TRBV6-5 with TRBJ1-5; the TCRdb D gene call, TRBD1, has no DNA to confirm it. This CDR3 contains 14 residues. The germline V gene has CDR1 MNHEY and CDR2 SVGAGI. CDR3 protein: CASSYGTGGQPQHF.

This chain joins TRBV7-2 and TRBJ2-5. Germline loops: CDR1 SGHTA, CDR2 FQGNSA. The CDR3 is 14 residues long. The CDR3 spells CASSLEGRRETQYF.

The gene calls are TRBV24-1 and TRBJ1-2; without DNA, the TCRdb call of TRBD1 cannot be checked. CDR1 KGHDR and CDR2 SFDVKD come from the germline V gene. This CDR3 contains 13 residues. The CDR3: CATSGAGDNGYTF.

The chain uses TRBV11-1 and TRBJ2-3; the D gene TCRdb calls, TRBD1, cannot be checked with no DNA. This CDR3 region has 17 residues. Germline loops: CDR1 SGHAT, CDR2 FQDESV (reference sequence). The CDR3 spells CASSLALSRDDMDTQYF.

Here the CDR3 reads CASSYTADRGAYNEQFF. The chain couples TRBV7-9 to TRBJ2-1; without DNA, the TCRdb call of TRBD1 cannot be checked. Germline V gives CDR1 SEHNR, CDR2 FQNEAQ (reference sequence). The CDR3 runs to 17 residues.

V usage is TRBV19 and J usage is TRBJ1-2; TCRdb calls TRBD1, which cannot be checked without DNA. CDR1 and CDR2 from the germline V gene are LNHDA and SQIVND (reference sequence). This CDR3 is built from 15 residues. CDR3 region: CASKDPGQTNYGYTF.

The chain recombines TRBV5-1 with TRBJ1-3; checking the TCRdb D call of TRBD1 is not possible without DNA. Germline V gene data show CDR1 as SGHRS and CDR2 as YFSETQ. This CDR3 is built from 15 residues. Here the CDR3 reads CASSSGVLSGNTIYF.

CDR3 sequence: CSATGTSRNYGYTF. The genes are TRBV29-1 and TRBJ1-2; the D call from TCRdb, TRBD1, cannot be confirmed without DNA. Germline values: CDR1 SQVTM, CDR2 ANQGSEA. This CDR3 has 14 amino acids.

The rearrangement links TRBV19 to TRBJ2-5; as DNA is missing, the TRBD1 call by TCRdb cannot be tested. CDR3 length: 13 amino acids. Germline assignment: CDR1 LNHDA and CDR2 SQIVND (reference sequence). CDR3 protein: CASGQGNAETQYF.

The chain couples TRBV12-3 or TRBV12-4 to TRBJ2-2; TCRdb returns TRBD1, unconfirmable since there is no DNA. This CDR3 spans 17 amino acids. The CDR3 sequence is CASSPTRDRRNTGELFF.

The gene calls are TRBV12-3 or TRBV12-4 and TRBJ2-5; TCRdb returns TRBD1, unconfirmable since there is no DNA. This CDR3 contains 18 residues. The CDR3 spells CASSPFTRAGRIQETQYF.

The chain combines TRBV4-2 with TRBJ1-5; TCRdb selects TRBD1, and the lack of DNA leaves this call unchecked. CDR3 size: 16 residues. Germline V CDR1 and CDR2: LGHNA, YNFKEQ. CDR3 loop: CASSSGRDRANQPQHF.

CDR3 protein: CASSIRTGFISGANVLTF. V gene TRBV12-3 or TRBV12-4 combines with J gene TRBJ2-6; the D gene TCRdb calls, TRBD1, cannot be checked with no DNA. This CDR3 is 18 amino acids long.

The rearrangement links TRBV7-3 to TRBJ2-3; TCRdb's D call of TRBD1 is untestable without DNA. This CDR3 has 15 residues. Germline loops: CDR1 SGHTA, CDR2 FQGTGA. CDR3: CASSLGQGYTDTQYF.

The V gene is TRBV29-1, the J gene TRBJ1-1; as DNA is missing, the TRBD1 call by TCRdb cannot be tested. CDR3 length: 15 residues. The germline V gene has CDR1 SQVTM and CDR2 ANQGSEA. The CDR3 is CSVSQTQGANTEAFF.

The rearrangement joins TRBV29-1 to TRBJ1-2. Germline assignment: CDR1 SQVTM and CDR2 ANQGSEA. This CDR3 has 13 amino acids. Here the CDR3 reads CSVTGLSNYGYTF.

The chain joins TRBV30 to TRBJ1-1; TCRdb proposes TRBD1, but this gene call is untestable without DNA. Germline CDR1 reads GTSNPN; CDR2 reads SVGIG (reference sequence). This CDR3 spans 13 amino acids. The CDR3 sequence is CACWDSEATEAFF.

The V gene is TRBV4-3, the J gene TRBJ2-3; TCRdb returns TRBD2, unconfirmable since there is no DNA. Germline CDR1 reads LGHNA; CDR2 reads YSLEER. The CDR3 has 14 residues. The CDR3 region is CSSSQEGLLDTQYF.

The chain carries TRBV4-2 and TRBJ2-4; as DNA is missing, the TRBD1 call by TCRdb cannot be tested. This CDR3 spans 16 amino acids. The germline CDR1 and CDR2 sequences are LGHNA and YNFKEQ. The CDR3 region is CASSQRATGGPNIQYF.

The CDR3 loop is CASSYRDGRKVQYF. V and J are TRBV12-3 or TRBV12-4 and TRBJ2-7; TCRdb selects TRBD1, and the lack of DNA leaves this call unchecked. This CDR3 contains 14 residues.

The V call is TRBV5-1, the J call TRBJ2-5; TCRdb's assignment of TRBD1 cannot be checked, as there is no DNA. The germline CDR1 and CDR2 sequences are SGHRS and YFSETQ. The CDR3 sequence is 16 residues long. CDR3 loop: CASSLEGQGVGETQYF. The variable domain in full, completed from reference TRBV5-1 and TRBJ2-5, reads KAGVTQTPRYLIKTRGQQVTLSCSPISGHRSVSWYQQTPGQGLQFLFEYFSETQRNKGNFPGRFSGRQFSNSRSEMNVSTLELGDSALYLCASSLEGQGVGETQYFGPGTRLLVL.